This T cell receptor (beta chain) was captured in a study of CD8 T cells in ankylosing spondylitis. General study findings and limits: Significant enrichment of disease-linked clones was reportedly seen in matched ankylosing spondylitis synovial fluid. The authors found the disease-linked clones to be CD8+ and relatively rare in peripheral blood. In the blood and synovial fluid of reactive arthritis, some motif variants had been previously reported. Characteristic of ankylosing spondylitis blood, it appeared, was a TCR beta motif comprising 7 to 9 highly homologous variants.

The count of this clonotype is one. Its antigen remains unidentified. There are 15 residues in the CDR3. Germline V gene data show CDR1 as KGHSH and CDR2 as LQKENI. V lost 2 bases to trimming and J lost 5 bases, with 13 bases between them. For TCR beta, libraries came from quantitative 5'-RACE with molecular barcodes. TCRdb reprocessed the 5' RACE reads with MiXCR, giving one entry per CDR3 protein. The sample includes about 840,000 distinct CDR3 sequences, roughly 10% of them seen just once. The chain couples TRBV18 to TRBJ2-1; D possibly corresponds to TRBD2 (6 bases). Material for sequencing was blood, either unsorted or a sorted T cell fraction (not recorded which). This receptor was identified in a male donor with ankylosing spondylitis. The CDR3 loop reads CASSPRRDVDNEQFF. The CDR3 coding sequence is TGTGCCAGCTCACCAAGGAGGGATGTGGACAATGAGCAGTTCTTC.